A single sample is the source of the 17 T cell receptor beta chains below, sequenced in a study of T cell responses to AZD1222 COVID-19 vaccine. TCRdb's table, derived via immunoSEQ multiplex PCR, lists solely in-frame clones and lacks some. Here the sample spans 150,000 to 200,000 clones, just over 85% being singletons. This sample comprised peripheral blood, obtained on day 0 of AZD1222 vaccination. The receptors derive from an adult in good health.

Here the CDR3 reads CASSLLGVGRGTDTQYF. In nucleotides, the CDR3 is TGTGCCAGCAGTTTATTAGGGGTGGGCAGGGGAACAGATACGCAGTATTTT. The V and J genes are TRBV27 and TRBJ2-3, with D maybe TRBD1 (6 bases). The V gene lost 1 base and the J gene lost 3 bases, with 17 bases spanning the gap. Germline V lookup: CDR1 MNHEY, CDR2 SMNVEV (reference sequence). The CDR3 covers 17 residues.

The genes are TRBV4-2 and TRBJ2-1, with 12 nucleotides matching TRBD1. The CDR3 spans 19 residues. CDR1 is LGHNA and CDR2 is YNFKEQ in the germline V gene. Trimming took 2 bases from V and 1 from J; bases not matched to a gene: 9. CDR3 sequence (DNA): TGTGCCAGCAGCCAACCTGGGACAGGGGGCGTGGGGTCCTACAATGAGCAGTTCTTC. Protein product: CASSQPGTGGVGSYNEQFF.

V is TRBV7-9 and J is TRBJ2-7, with D possibly matching TRBD1 (7 bases). Germline CDR1 and CDR2: SEHNR and FQNEAQ (reference sequence). This CDR3 is 16 amino acids long. The V end was cut by 3 bases, the J end by 3 bases, with 18 bases between. The CDR3 spells CASSFSPGRGDYEQYF. The CDR3 nucleotides are TGTGCCAGCAGCTTTAGTCCCGGCAGGGGGGACTACGAGCAGTACTTC.

V is TRBV27 and J is TRBJ1-6; unclear D gene. From germline, CDR1 is MNHEY and CDR2 SMNVEV (reference sequence). The CDR3 length is 15 residues. V lost 6 bases to trimming and J lost 0 bases, with 9 bases between them. The CDR3 bases are TGTGCCAGCAGCGACGGAAGCTCCTATAATTCACCCCTCCACTTT. It yields the protein CASSDGSSYNSPLHF.

This rearrangement joins TRBV5-5 to TRBJ1-4, with 7 positions matching TRBD1. The CDR3 has 15 residues. The junction had 6 bases not matched to a gene; V was cut back by 3 bases and J by 4 bases. Germline V gene sequence: CDR1 SGHKS, CDR2 YYEKEE (reference sequence). CDR3 DNA sequence: TGTGCCAGCAGCTCCGGAGGGACAGTTAATGAAAAACTGTTTTTT. Translation: CASSSGGTVNEKLFF. The variable domain in full, with the rest retrieved from reference TRBV5-5 and TRBJ1-4, is DAGVTQSPTHLIKTRGQQVTLRCSPISGHKSVSWYQQVLGQGPQFIFQYYEKEERGRGNFPDRFSARQFPNYSSELNVNALLLGDSALYLCASSSGGTVNEKLFFGSGTQLSVL.

The V and J genes are TRBV9 and TRBJ1-2, with a weak D call TRBD1 (6 bases). The V gene's germline CDR1 is SGDLS and CDR2 YYNGEE. Deletions cut 3 bases from V and 4 bases from J, with 13 bases between. The CDR3 is 14 residues long. CDR3 nucleotide sequence: TGTGCCAGCAGCGGAGGACAGACGTCCTATGGCTACACCTTC. Translation: CASSGGQTSYGYTF.

The rearrangement links TRBV7-3 to TRBJ2-2; no clear D gene. V lost 4 bases to trimming and J lost 3 bases, with 3 bases between them. Germline assignment: CDR1 SGHTA and CDR2 FQGTGA. The CDR3 has 12 amino acids. This chain's CDR3 is CASSYHTGELFF. CDR3 nucleotide sequence: TGTGCCAGCAGCTACCACACCGGGGAGCTGTTTTTT.

This chain uses TRBV4-2 with TRBJ1-2; D uncertain. Trimming removed 4 bases at V and 0 bases at J, with 9 bases between. The CDR3 sequence is 14 residues long. Germline V gene data show CDR1 as LGHNA and CDR2 as YNFKEQ. In DNA form, the CDR3 reads TGTGCCAGCAGCCGGGAGCGGACTAACTATGGCTACACCTTC. Amino acid sequence: CASSRERTNYGYTF.

This chain uses TRBV18 with TRBJ2-6; the match to TRBD1 covers 7 bases. Germline CDR1 reads KGHSH; CDR2 reads LQKENI. The length of the CDR3 is 23 residues. V dropped 0 bases and J dropped 0; count of bases not matched to a gene: 20. CDR3 sequence reads: CASSPPPGTAPGIGSSGANVLTF. CDR3 nucleotides: TGTGCCAGCTCACCACCACCTGGGACAGCCCCAGGCATAGGAAGCTCTGGGGCCAACGTCCTGACTTTC. The variable domain in full, with the rest retrieved from reference TRBV18 and TRBJ2-6, is NAGVMQNPRHLVRRRGQEARLRCSPMKGHSHVYWYRQLPEEGLKFMVYLQKENIIDESGMPKERFSAEFPKEGPSILRIQQVVRGDSAAYFCASSPPPGTAPGIGSSGANVLTFGAGSRLTVL.

V usage is TRBV19 and J usage is TRBJ1-2, with 7 bases fitting TRBD1. This CDR3 has 15 amino acids. Germline V lookup: CDR1 LNHDA, CDR2 SQIVND (reference sequence). The ends lost 3 bases at V and 0 bases at J; junction bases unmatched: 4. The CDR3 nucleotides are TGTGCCAGTAGTATGTGGGACAGACCTAACTATGGCTACACCTTC. Its protein is CASSMWDRPNYGYTF.

The genes are TRBV5-4 and TRBJ1-1; weak D call: TRBD1 (6 bases). The CDR3 contains 15 residues. Germline CDR1 and CDR2: SGHNT and YYREEE (reference sequence). V was pared by 0 bases and J by 1 base, with 10 bases between. DNA for the CDR3: TGTGCCAGCAGCTTGGCAGGGGTAGGGAACACTGAAGCTTTCTTT. It translates to CASSLAGVGNTEAFF.

This clone was detected once. The chain carries TRBV6-1 and TRBJ2-7, with D perhaps matching TRBD2 (5 bases). This CDR3 region has 12 residues. Trimming shortened V by 8 bases and J by 3 bases, and 11 bases separated the two germline ends. Germline V CDR1 and CDR2: MNHNS, SASEGT. Written as DNA, the CDR3 is TGTGCCAGCGGCCTAGCTTTCTACGAGCAGTACTTC. Protein: CASGLAFYEQYF.

The V gene is TRBV5-1, the J gene TRBJ1-1; 8 bases are shared with TRBD1. The CDR3 consists of 14 residues. Germline lookup yields CDR1 SGHRS and CDR2 YFSETQ. The V and J ends lost 3 bases and 5 bases, in that order; junction bases with no gene match: 6. DNA for the CDR3: TGCGCCAGCAGCTCAGGACAGGGAGGTACTGAAGCTTTCTTT. It is translated as CASSSGQGGTEAFF.

The genes are TRBV7-2 and TRBJ1-1, with D perhaps matching TRBD1 (6 bases). The germline CDR1 and CDR2 sequences are SGHTA and FQGNSA. V dropped 5 bases and J dropped 5 bases, with 15 bases sitting between them. The CDR3 totals 14 residues. This CDR3 is CASSTRGHGTEAFF. In nucleotides, the CDR3 is TGTGCCAGCAGCACCAGGGGTCATGGGACTGAAGCTTTCTTT.

The chain links TRBV6-5 to TRBJ1-4; D remains unclear. The CDR3 contains 13 residues. Germline CDR1 and CDR2: MNHEY and SVGAGI. Trimming took 5 bases from V and 8 from J, leaving 12 bases between them. DNA of the CDR3: TGTGCCAGCAGTAGCAGGTCCGACGAAAAACTGTTTTTT. Translating gives CASSSRSDEKLFF.

This chain connects TRBV19 to TRBJ1-3; the D gene is possibly TRBD1 (5 bases). Trimming cost V 3 bases and J 6 bases, with 12 bases left between them. CDR3 length: 14 amino acids. Per the germline V gene, CDR1 is LNHDA and CDR2 is SQIVND (reference sequence). CDR3 sequence (DNA): TGTGCCAGTAGTATCGTGGTGGGGACAAACACCATATATTTT. Its translation is CASSIVVGTNTIYF. Full variable domain (missing parts from reference TRBV19 and TRBJ1-3): DGGITQSPKYLFRKEGQNVTLSCEQNLNHDAMYWYRQDPGQGLRLIYYSQIVNDFQKGDIAEGYSVSREKKESFPLTVTSAQKNPTAFYLCASSIVVGTNTIYFGEGSWLTVV.

The V gene is TRBV9, the J gene TRBJ2-5; 8 bases are shared with TRBD1. Per germline, CDR1 SGDLS and CDR2 YYNGEE. Trimming at V came to 2 bases and at J to 0 bases, leaving 3 bases not matched to a gene. This CDR3 is 15 amino acids long. For the CDR3, the DNA is TGTGCCAGCAGCGTGACAGGGGTCTACCAAGAGACCCAGTACTTC. Amino acid sequence: CASSVTGVYQETQYF.